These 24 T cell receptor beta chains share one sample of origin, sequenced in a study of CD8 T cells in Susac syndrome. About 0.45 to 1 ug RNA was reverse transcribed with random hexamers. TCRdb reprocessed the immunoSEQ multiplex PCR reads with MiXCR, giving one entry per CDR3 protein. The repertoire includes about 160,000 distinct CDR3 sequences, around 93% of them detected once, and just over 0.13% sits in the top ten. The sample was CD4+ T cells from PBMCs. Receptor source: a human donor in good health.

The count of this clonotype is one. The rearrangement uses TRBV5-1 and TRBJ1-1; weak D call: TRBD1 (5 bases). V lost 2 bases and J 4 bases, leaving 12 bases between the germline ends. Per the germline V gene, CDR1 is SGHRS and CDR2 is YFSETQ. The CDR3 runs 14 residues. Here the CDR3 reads CASSFAQGFTEAFF. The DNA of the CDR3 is TGCGCCAGCAGCTTTGCTCAGGGTTTCACTGAAGCTTTCTTT.

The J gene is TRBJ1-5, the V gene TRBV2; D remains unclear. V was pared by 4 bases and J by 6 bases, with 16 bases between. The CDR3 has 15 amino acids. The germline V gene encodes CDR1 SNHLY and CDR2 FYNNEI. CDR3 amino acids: CASSVATPAVQPQHF. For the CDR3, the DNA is TGTGCCAGCAGTGTGGCGACCCCGGCGGTTCAGCCCCAGCATTTT.

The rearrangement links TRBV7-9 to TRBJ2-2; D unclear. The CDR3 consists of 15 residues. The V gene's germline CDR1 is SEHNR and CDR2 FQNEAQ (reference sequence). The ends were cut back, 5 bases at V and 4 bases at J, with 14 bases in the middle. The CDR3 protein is CASSDPRSGTGELFF. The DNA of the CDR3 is TGTGCCAGCAGCGATCCTCGCTCGGGCACCGGGGAGCTGTTTTTT.

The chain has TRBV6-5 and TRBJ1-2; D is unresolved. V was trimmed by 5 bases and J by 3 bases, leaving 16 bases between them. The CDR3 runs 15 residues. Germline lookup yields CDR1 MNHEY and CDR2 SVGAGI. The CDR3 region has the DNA TGTGCCAGCAGTCGTCAGGTAGCGACCTACTATGGCTACACCTTC. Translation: CASSRQVATYYGYTF.

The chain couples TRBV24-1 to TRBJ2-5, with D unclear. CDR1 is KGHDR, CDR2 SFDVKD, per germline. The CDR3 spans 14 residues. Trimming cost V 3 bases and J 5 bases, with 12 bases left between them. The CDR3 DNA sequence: TGTGCCACCAGTGATGGAACCGGGTGGGAGACCCAGTACTTC. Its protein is CATSDGTGWETQYF.

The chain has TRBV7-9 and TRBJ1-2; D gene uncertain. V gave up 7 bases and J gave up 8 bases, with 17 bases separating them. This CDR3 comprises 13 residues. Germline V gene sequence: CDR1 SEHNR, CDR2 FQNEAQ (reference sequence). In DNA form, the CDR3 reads TGTGCCAGCACCCAGACGGGAGGAGGAGGCTACACCTTC. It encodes CASTQTGGGGYTF.

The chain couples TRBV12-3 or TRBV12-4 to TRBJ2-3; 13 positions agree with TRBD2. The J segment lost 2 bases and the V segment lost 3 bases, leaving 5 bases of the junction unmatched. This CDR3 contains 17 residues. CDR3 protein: CASSFRLAGGSTDTQYF. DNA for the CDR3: TGTGCCAGCAGTTTCCGACTAGCGGGGGGTTCCACAGATACGCAGTATTTT.

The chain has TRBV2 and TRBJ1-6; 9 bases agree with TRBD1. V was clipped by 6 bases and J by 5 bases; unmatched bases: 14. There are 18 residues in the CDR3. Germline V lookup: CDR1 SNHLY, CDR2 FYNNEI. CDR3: CASSRPGTGSANNSPLHF. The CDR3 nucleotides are TGTGCCAGCAGCCGTCCCGGGACAGGGTCGGCGAATAATTCACCCCTCCACTTT.

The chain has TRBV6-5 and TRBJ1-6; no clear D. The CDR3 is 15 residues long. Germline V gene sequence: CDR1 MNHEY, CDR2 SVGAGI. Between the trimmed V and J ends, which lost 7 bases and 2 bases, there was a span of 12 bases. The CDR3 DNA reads TGTGCCAGCACCCGCCTTAGTACCTATAATTCACCCCTCCACTTT. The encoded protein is CASTRLSTYNSPLHF.

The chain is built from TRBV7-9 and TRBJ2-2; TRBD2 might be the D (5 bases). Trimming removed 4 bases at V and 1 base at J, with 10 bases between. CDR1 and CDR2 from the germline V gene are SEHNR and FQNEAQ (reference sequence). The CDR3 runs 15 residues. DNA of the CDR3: TGTGCCAGCAGCTCCCGGGAAGGGAACACCGGGGAGCTGTTTTTT. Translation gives CASSSREGNTGELFF.

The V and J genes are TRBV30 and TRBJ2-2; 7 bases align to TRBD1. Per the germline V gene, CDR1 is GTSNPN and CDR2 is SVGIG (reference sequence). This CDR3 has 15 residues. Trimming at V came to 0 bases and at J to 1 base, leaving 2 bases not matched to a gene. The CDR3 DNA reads TGTGCCTGGAGTGTACAGGGGCTGAACACCGGGGAGCTGTTTTTT. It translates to CAWSVQGLNTGELFF.

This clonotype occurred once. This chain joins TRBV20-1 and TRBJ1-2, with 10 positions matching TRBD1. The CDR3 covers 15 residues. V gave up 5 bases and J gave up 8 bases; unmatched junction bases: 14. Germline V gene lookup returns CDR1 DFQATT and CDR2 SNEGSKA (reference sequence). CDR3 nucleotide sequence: TGCAGTGCTGGAACTGACAGGGGGCGCGGAAAAGGCTACACCTTC. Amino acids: CSAGTDRGRGKGYTF.

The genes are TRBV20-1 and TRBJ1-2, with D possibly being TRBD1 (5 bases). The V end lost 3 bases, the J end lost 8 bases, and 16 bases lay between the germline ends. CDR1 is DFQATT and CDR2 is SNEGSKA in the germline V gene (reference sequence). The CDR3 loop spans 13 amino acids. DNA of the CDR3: TGCAGTGCTAGCCGGGACGTCTTTGGGGGCTACACCTTC. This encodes CSASRDVFGGYTF.

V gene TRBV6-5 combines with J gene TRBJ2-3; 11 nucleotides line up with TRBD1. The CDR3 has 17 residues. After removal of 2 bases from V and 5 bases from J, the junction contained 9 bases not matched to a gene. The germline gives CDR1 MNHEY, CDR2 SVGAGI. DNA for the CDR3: TGTGCCAGCAGTTACGGGGGACAGGGGGAAGCCGGAGATACGCAGTATTTT. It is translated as CASSYGGQGEAGDTQYF.

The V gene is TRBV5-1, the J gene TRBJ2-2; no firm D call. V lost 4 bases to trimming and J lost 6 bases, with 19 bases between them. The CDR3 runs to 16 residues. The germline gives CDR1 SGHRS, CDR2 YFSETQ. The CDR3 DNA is TGCGCCAGCAGCCAACCACTAAAATCGACGGCCGGGGAGCTGTTTTTT. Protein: CASSQPLKSTAGELFF.

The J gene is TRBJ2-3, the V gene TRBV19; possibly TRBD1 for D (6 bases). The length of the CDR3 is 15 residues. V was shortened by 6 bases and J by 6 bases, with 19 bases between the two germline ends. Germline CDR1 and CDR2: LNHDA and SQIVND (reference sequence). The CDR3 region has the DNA TGTGCCAGTAGACTACAGGGTCTTGGAGCCGATACGCAGTATTTT. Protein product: CASRLQGLGADTQYF.

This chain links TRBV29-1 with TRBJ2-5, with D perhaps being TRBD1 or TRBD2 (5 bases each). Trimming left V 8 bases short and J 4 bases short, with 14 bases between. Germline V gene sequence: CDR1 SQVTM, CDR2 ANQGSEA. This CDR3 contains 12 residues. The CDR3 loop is CSSEGHGETQYF. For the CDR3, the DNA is TGCAGCTCTGAGGGGCACGGAGAGACCCAGTACTTC.

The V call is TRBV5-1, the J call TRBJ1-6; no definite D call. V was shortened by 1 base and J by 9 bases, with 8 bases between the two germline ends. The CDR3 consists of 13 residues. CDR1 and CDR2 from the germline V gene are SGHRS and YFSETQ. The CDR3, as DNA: TGCGCCAGCAGCTTGTTTTCCGGTTCACCCCTCCACTTT. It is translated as CASSLFSGSPLHF.

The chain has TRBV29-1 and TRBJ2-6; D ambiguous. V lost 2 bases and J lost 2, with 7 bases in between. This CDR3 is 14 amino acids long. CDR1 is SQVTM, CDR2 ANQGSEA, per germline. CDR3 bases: TGCAGCGTTGAAAGGGTAGCTGGGGCCAACGTCCTGACTTTC. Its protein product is CSVERVAGANVLTF.

DNA for the CDR3: TGTGCCAGCAGTTCCGGGACAGGGATTGGCTACACCTTC. It codes for CASSSGTGIGYTF. The chain employs TRBV6-5 and TRBJ1-2, with TRBD1 matching 9 bases. Per germline, CDR1 MNHEY and CDR2 SVGAGI. J lost 7 bases, V lost 4 bases, and 4 bases had no gene match. The CDR3 totals 13 residues.

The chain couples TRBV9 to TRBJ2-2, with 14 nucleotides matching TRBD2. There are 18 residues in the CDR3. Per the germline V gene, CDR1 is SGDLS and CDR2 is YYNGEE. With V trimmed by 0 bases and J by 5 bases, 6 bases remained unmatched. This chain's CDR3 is CASSVEEGLAGATGELFF. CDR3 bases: TGTGCCAGCAGCGTAGAGGAGGGACTAGCGGGGGCAACCGGGGAGCTGTTTTTT.

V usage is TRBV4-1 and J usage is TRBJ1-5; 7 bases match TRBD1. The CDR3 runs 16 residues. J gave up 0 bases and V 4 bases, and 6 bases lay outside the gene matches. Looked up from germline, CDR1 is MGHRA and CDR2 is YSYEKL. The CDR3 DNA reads TGCGCCAGCAGCCCAACGGGACAGAATAGCAATCAGCCCCAGCATTTT. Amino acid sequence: CASSPTGQNSNQPQHF.

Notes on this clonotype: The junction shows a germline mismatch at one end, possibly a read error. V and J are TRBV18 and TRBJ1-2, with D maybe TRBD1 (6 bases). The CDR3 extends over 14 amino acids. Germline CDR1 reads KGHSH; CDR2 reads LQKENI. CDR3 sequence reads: CASPPGERNYGYTF. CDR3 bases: TGTGCCAGCCCACCAGGGGAGAGAAACTATGGCTACACCTTC.

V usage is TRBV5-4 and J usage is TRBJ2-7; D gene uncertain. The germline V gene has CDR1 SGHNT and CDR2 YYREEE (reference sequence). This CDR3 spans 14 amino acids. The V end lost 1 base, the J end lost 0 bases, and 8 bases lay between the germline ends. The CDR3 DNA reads TGTGCCAGCAGCTTGCGGCAGGTCTCCTACGAGCAGTACTTC. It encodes CASSLRQVSYEQYF.